This is a list of T cell receptor beta chains from one sample in a study of blood T cell repertoires in COVID-19. The repertoire was sequenced with immunoSEQ multiplex PCR; TCRdb's copy has only in-frame clones and lacks some. There are about 160,000 clones in the sample; about 74% occur only once, and approximately 8% lies in the top ten. Sequenced: peripheral blood. Receptor source: a man in his sixties with acute or convalescent COVID-19. Each CDR3 is given without its conserved first and last residue.

V gene: TRBV25-1
CDR3 protein: ASSERTAFEKLF

V gene: TRBV24-1
CDR3 protein: ATSEQDSTGELF

V gene: TRBV18
CDR3 protein: ASSATLSPPSYNEQF

V gene: TRBV11-2
CDR3 protein: ASSLYTDTQY

V gene: TRBV7-2
CDR3 protein: ASSPDRGFFQPQH

V gene: TRBV3-1/TRBV3-2
CDR3 protein: ASSPSLVLAGGNNEQF

V gene: TRBV24-1
CDR3 protein: ATSVTGSTDTQY

V gene: TRBV5-4
CDR3 protein: ASSSGQGYEQY

V gene: TRBV24-1
CDR3 protein: ATSAGQGSNLNNQPQH

V gene: TRBV11-1
CDR3 protein: ASSSQARYEQY

V gene: TRBV5-4
CDR3 protein: ASSLAGGNQPQH

V gene: TRBV6-5
CDR3 protein: AAVSMGDSYGYT

V gene: TRBV3-1/TRBV3-2
CDR3 protein: ASSQAGQGGEKLF

V gene: TRBV20-1
CDR3 protein: SATTGYEQY

V gene: TRBV7-9
CDR3 protein: ASSSGQGNEKLF

V gene: TRBV24-1
CDR3 protein: ATSATGKAQETQY

V gene: TRBV27
CDR3 protein: ASSLRESDTQY

V gene: TRBV11-2
CDR3 protein: ASSLDSGGHRRTQY

V gene: TRBV19
CDR3 protein: ASSITSGDTYEQY

V gene: TRBV24-1
CDR3 protein: ATSDLAREGTGELF

V gene: TRBV18
CDR3 protein: ASSPPAGTAVSNEQF

V gene: TRBV27
CDR3 protein: ASSFGPQRSGYT

V gene: TRBV5-4
CDR3 protein: ASSLALTGNTGELF

V gene: TRBV14
CDR3 protein: ASSLSGQSSYEQY

V gene: TRBV30
CDR3 protein: AWSSAGETQY

V gene: TRBV6-2/TRBV6-3
CDR3 protein: ASSSPARTYEQY

V gene: TRBV6-5
CDR3 protein: ASSRAGRDYEQY

V gene: TRBV7-2
CDR3 protein: ASSLGGVMNTEAF

V gene: TRBV19
CDR3 protein: ASSTSSSSGNTIY